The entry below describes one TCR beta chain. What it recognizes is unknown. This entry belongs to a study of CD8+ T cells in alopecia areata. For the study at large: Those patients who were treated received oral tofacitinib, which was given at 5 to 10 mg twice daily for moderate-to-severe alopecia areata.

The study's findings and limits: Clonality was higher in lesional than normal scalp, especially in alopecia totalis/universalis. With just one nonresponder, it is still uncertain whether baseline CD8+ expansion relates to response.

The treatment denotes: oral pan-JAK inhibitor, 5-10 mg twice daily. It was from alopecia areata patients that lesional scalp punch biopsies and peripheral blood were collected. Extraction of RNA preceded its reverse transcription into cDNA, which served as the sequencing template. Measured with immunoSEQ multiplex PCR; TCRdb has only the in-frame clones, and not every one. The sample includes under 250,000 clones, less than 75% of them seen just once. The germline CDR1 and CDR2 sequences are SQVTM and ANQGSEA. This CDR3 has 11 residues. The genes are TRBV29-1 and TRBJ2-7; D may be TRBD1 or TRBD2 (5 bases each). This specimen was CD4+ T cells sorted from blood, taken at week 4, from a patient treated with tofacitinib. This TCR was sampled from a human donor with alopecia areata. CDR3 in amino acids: CSAGTDYEQYF. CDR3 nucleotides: TGCAGTGCCGGGACGGACTACGAGCAGTACTTC.